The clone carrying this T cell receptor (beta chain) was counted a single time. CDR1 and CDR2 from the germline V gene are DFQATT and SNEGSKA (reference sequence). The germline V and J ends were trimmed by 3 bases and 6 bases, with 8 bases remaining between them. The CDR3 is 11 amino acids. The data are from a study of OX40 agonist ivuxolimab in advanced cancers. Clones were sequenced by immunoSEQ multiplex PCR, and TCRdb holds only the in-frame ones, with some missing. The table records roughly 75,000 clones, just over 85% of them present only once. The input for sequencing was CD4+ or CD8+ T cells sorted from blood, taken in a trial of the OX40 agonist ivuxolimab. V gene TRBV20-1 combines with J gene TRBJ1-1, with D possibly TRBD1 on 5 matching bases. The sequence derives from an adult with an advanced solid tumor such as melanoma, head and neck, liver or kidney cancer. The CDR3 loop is CSASRGAEAFF. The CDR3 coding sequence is TGCAGTGCTAGCCGGGGGGCTGAAGCTTTCTTT.